These 26 T cell receptor beta chains came from one sample sequenced in a study of T-cell reconstitution after alpha-beta-depleted transplantation in children. TCRbeta library preparation incorporated unique molecular identifiers. TCRdb ran MiXCR on the PCR reads and lists one entry per CDR3 protein. The sample carries 450,000 to 600,000 distinct CDR3 sequences, roughly 18% recorded once. This sample comprised PBMCs from the stem cell graft donor, obtained from the stem cell graft. The receptors derive from a human donor who donated a stem cell graft to a child with acute lymphoblastic leukemia.

This chain links TRBV5-1 with TRBJ2-7; the D call may be TRBD1 or TRBD2 (5 bases each). The CDR3 extends over 15 amino acids. Per the germline V gene, CDR1 is SGHRS and CDR2 is YFSETQ. The germline V and J ends were trimmed by 3 bases and 2 bases, with 15 bases remaining between them. CDR3 nucleotides: TGCGCCAGCAGCTCCGGGACGGATATTACCTACGAGCAGTACTTC. It encodes CASSSGTDITYEQYF.

The chain uses TRBV20-1 and TRBJ2-3; tentatively, D is TRBD1 or TRBD2 (5 bases each). The germline V gene encodes CDR1 DFQATT and CDR2 SNEGSKA (reference sequence). CDR3 length: 14 amino acids. The V and J ends lost 6 bases and 5 bases respectively, with 18 bases between them. CDR3 DNA sequence: TGCAGTGCACTCGGGACCTCGGTCGTAGATACGCAGTATTTT. Amino acid sequence: CSALGTSVVDTQYF.

V gene TRBV7-9 combines with J gene TRBJ1-3; D not resolved. This CDR3 comprises 14 residues. Trimming pared 6 bases from V and 0 bases from J, leaving 9 bases between. Per germline, CDR1 SEHNR and CDR2 FQNEAQ (reference sequence). Here the CDR3 reads CASRLSSSGNTIYF. DNA for the CDR3: TGTGCCAGCAGACTATCGAGCTCTGGAAACACCATATATTTT.

The chain joins TRBV6-4 to TRBJ1-1, with 7 bases lining up with TRBD1. V was clipped by 5 bases and J by 6 bases; unmatched bases: 6. This CDR3 contains 13 residues. Germline-derived CDR1 and CDR2 are MRHNA and SNTAGT. CDR3 residues: CASSKTGAAEAFF. The CDR3 DNA follows: TGTGCCAGCAGTAAAACAGGGGCGGCTGAAGCTTTCTTT.

In its sample, this clonotype was seen a few times. The chain carries TRBV29-1 and TRBJ2-1; 9 nucleotides agree with TRBD1. J was trimmed by 2 bases and V by 8 bases; bases with no gene match: 10. Per the germline V gene, CDR1 is SQVTM and CDR2 is ANQGSEA. The CDR3 loop spans 15 amino acids. CDR3 residues: CSTPKGQGAYNEQFF. The CDR3 region has the DNA TGCAGCACCCCTAAGGGACAGGGAGCCTACAATGAGCAGTTCTTC.

This clonotype was observed a single time. The chain is built from TRBV7-6 and TRBJ1-3; no clear D gene. The V gene lost 4 bases and the J gene lost 2 bases, with 9 bases spanning the gap. The CDR3 covers 14 residues. From germline, CDR1 is SGHVS and CDR2 FNYEAQ. The CDR3 here is CASSSRRAGNTIYF. Written as DNA, the CDR3 is TGTGCCAGCAGCTCTAGACGAGCTGGAAACACCATATATTTT.

The chain links TRBV18 to TRBJ2-7; D is possibly TRBD2 (7 bases). CDR3 length: 15 amino acids. The V gene's germline CDR1 is KGHSH and CDR2 LQKENI. The V end was cut by 0 bases, the J end by 3 bases, with 12 bases between. CDR3 sequence reads: CASSPPEGEGYEQYF. In DNA, the CDR3 is TGTGCCAGCTCACCACCTGAGGGGGAGGGCTACGAGCAGTACTTC.

The chain joins TRBV5-5 to TRBJ1-5; D is unclear. The CDR3 has 13 amino acids. V lost 1 base to trimming and J lost 5 bases, with 7 bases between them. From germline, CDR1 is SGHKS and CDR2 YYEKEE (reference sequence). The CDR3 reads CASSLWPDQPQHF. In DNA form, the CDR3 reads TGTGCCAGCAGCTTGTGGCCGGATCAGCCCCAGCATTTT. Full variable domain (outside the CDR3, taken from reference TRBV5-5 and TRBJ1-5): DAGVTQSPTHLIKTRGQQVTLRCSPISGHKSVSWYQQVLGQGPQFIFQYYEKEERGRGNFPDRFSARQFPNYSSELNVNALLLGDSALYLCASSLWPDQPQHFGDGTRLSIL.

This chain connects TRBV6-1 to TRBJ2-7; D is perhaps TRBD2 (5 bases). The germline V and J ends were trimmed by 6 bases and 0 bases, with 15 bases remaining between them. Per the germline V gene, CDR1 is MNHNS and CDR2 is SASEGT. This CDR3 has 15 amino acids. The CDR3 sequence is CASSLERKSSYEQYF. The CDR3, as DNA: TGTGCCAGCAGCCTAGAGCGGAAGAGCTCCTACGAGCAGTACTTC.

This clonotype turned up a few times. V is TRBV5-1 and J is TRBJ2-7; the D is unclear. V dropped 4 bases and J dropped 2 bases, with 13 bases sitting between them. The germline V gene has CDR1 SGHRS and CDR2 YFSETQ. The CDR3 covers 14 residues. In DNA form, the CDR3 reads TGCGCCAGCAGCGTGACACTACCGACCTACGAGCAGTACTTC. It yields the protein CASSVTLPTYEQYF. The entire variable domain, with the rest obtained from reference TRBV5-1 and TRBJ2-7, is as follows: KAGVTQTPRYLIKTRGQQVTLSCSPISGHRSVSWYQQTPGQGLQFLFEYFSETQRNKGNFPGRFSGRQFSNSRSEMNVSTLELGDSALYLCASSVTLPTYEQYFGPGTRLTVT.

The chain joins TRBV20-1 to TRBJ2-4; D possibly uses TRBD1 or TRBD2 (5 bases each). Germline V gene sequence: CDR1 DFQATT, CDR2 SNEGSKA (reference sequence). CDR3 length: 14 amino acids. V lost 3 bases and J 0 bases, leaving 9 bases between the germline ends. The CDR3 region has the DNA TGCAGTGCTAGCACGGGGCTAGCCAAAAACATTCAGTACTTC. Protein: CSASTGLAKNIQYF.

This clonotype occurred a few times. The chain combines TRBV4-1 with TRBJ2-7; unclear D gene. V gave up 5 bases and J gave up 0 bases, with 8 bases separating them. Germline assignment: CDR1 MGHRA and CDR2 YSYEKL. The CDR3 has 13 residues. DNA of the CDR3: TGCGCCAGCAGCGGGCCGTCCTCCTACGAGCAGTACTTC. Translating it yields CASSGPSSYEQYF.

The chain carries TRBV24-1 and TRBJ1-2, with D possibly matching TRBD1 (5 bases). This CDR3 is built from 14 residues. Germline CDR1 is KGHDR and CDR2 is SFDVKD. V was trimmed by 4 bases and J by 7 bases, leaving 15 bases between them. Written as DNA, the CDR3 is TGTGCCACCAGTGACCTCGGGACGGTGGGTGGCTACACCTTC. Translation gives CATSDLGTVGGYTF.

This clonotype was seen many times. The chain uses TRBV5-1 and TRBJ2-7; 8 nucleotides agree with TRBD1. Germline V gene sequence: CDR1 SGHRS, CDR2 YFSETQ. The V gene end was trimmed by 4 bases and the J gene end by 6 bases; junction bases not matched to a gene: 9. The CDR3 totals 14 residues. The CDR3 DNA sequence: TGCGCCAGCAGCGCGGACAGGGCGACGGGCGAGCAGTACTTC. Encoded protein: CASSADRATGEQYF.

This clonotype was seen more than once but under ten times. The CDR3 DNA reads TGTGCCATCAGTGAGCCAGGACGGACGAACACTGAAGCTTTCTTT. This sequence encodes CAISEPGRTNTEAFF. This chain links TRBV10-3 with TRBJ1-1; no clear D. CDR1 and CDR2 from the germline V gene are ENHRY and SYGVKD. Trimming removed 2 bases at V and 1 base at J, with 11 bases between. The CDR3 is 15 amino acids.

This clonotype occurred a few times. CDR3 sequence reads: CASSPFTKGSYEQYF. In DNA form, the CDR3 reads TGTGCCAGCAGCCCTTTTACGAAGGGCAGCTACGAGCAGTACTTC. The V and J genes are TRBV7-9 and TRBJ2-7; D remains ambiguous. Germline loops: CDR1 SEHNR, CDR2 FQNEAQ (reference sequence). The CDR3 consists of 15 residues. The V end was cut by 5 bases, the J end by 3 bases, with 17 bases between.

V usage is TRBV9 and J usage is TRBJ2-1; 9 bases are shared with TRBD2. Losses at the gene ends were 0 bases for V and 4 bases for J; bases not matched to a gene: 2. The germline CDR1 and CDR2 sequences are SGDLS and YYNGEE. The CDR3 contains 15 residues. The CDR3 nucleotides read TGTGCCAGCAGCGTAGCAGCGGGGGGTTACAATGAGCAGTTCTTC. Translation: CASSVAAGGYNEQFF.

This clonotype was seen a few times. The gene calls are TRBV29-1 and TRBJ2-5; the D gene could be TRBD1 or TRBD2 (6 bases each). The CDR3 totals 12 residues. Trimming removed 6 bases from V and 5 bases from J, with 13 bases in between. Germline V gene lookup returns CDR1 SQVTM and CDR2 ANQGSEA. In nucleotides, the CDR3 is TGCAGCGTGGGACACGGAGGGGAGACCCAGTACTTC. It yields the protein CSVGHGGETQYF.

On this clonotype: A much larger clone lies one base from this, so it may be a read error. The rearrangement joins TRBV18 to TRBJ1-1, with TRBD1 matching 9 bases. Germline CDR1 is KGHSH and CDR2 is LQKENI. The CDR3 has 14 residues. The CDR3 spells CASSPGQGSTEPFF. In nucleotides, the CDR3 is TGTGCCAGCTCACCGGGACAGGGTTCCACTGAACCTTTCTTT.

J is TRBJ2-1 and V is TRBV19; tentatively, D is TRBD2 (6 bases). Germline assignment: CDR1 LNHDA and CDR2 SQIVND (reference sequence). This CDR3 contains 14 residues. Trimming pared 7 bases from V and 4 bases from J, leaving 14 bases between. The CDR3 sequence is CASKEREWYNEQFF. In DNA form, the CDR3 reads TGTGCCAGTAAAGAACGGGAGTGGTACAATGAGCAGTTCTTC.

This chain links TRBV7-9 with TRBJ2-1; no clear D gene. Germline CDR1 and CDR2: SEHNR and FQNEAQ (reference sequence). V lost 6 bases and J 0 bases, leaving 18 bases between the germline ends. The CDR3 runs to 17 residues. DNA of the CDR3: TGTGCCAGCAGACCTTATGTAGGTCCTAGCTCCTACAATGAGCAGTTCTTC. It codes for CASRPYVGPSSYNEQFF.

This rearrangement joins TRBV30 to TRBJ1-3, with D perhaps TRBD1 (6 bases). Trimming took off 7 bases at V and 2 bases at J, with 12 bases between the two ends. The germline V gene has CDR1 GTSNPN and CDR2 SVGIG (reference sequence). CDR3 length: 13 residues. The CDR3 DNA follows: TGTGCCTACTCAACAGGGACTGGAAACACCATATATTTT. Protein sequence: CAYSTGTGNTIYF.

The chain employs TRBV24-1 and TRBJ2-1; TRBD2 matches 9 bases. The CDR3 length is 13 residues. Germline CDR1 KGHDR, CDR2 SFDVKD. V trimming: 4 bases; J trimming: 10 bases; junction bases outside the gene matches: 4. The CDR3 is CATSDWTSEEQFF. The CDR3 DNA reads as TGTGCCACCAGTGACTGGACTAGCGAGGAGCAGTTCTTC.

This clonotype turned up a few times. The chain has TRBV7-9 and TRBJ2-7; TRBD1 or TRBD2 may be the D gene (6 bases each). This CDR3 is 12 amino acids long. Germline CDR1 reads SEHNR; CDR2 reads FQNEAQ (reference sequence). V was pared by 5 bases and J by 6 bases, with 11 bases between. CDR3 residues: CASSRWGAEQYF. As DNA, the CDR3 is TGTGCCAGCAGCCGGTGGGGGGCCGAGCAGTACTTC.

The genes are TRBV7-9 and TRBJ2-6; maybe TRBD2 (6 bases). Germline CDR1 reads SEHNR; CDR2 reads FQNEAQ (reference sequence). The CDR3 loop spans 15 amino acids. The CDR3 protein is CVAAGTPLGANVLTF. DNA of the CDR3: TGTGTCGCAGCGGGTACTCCTCTAGGGGCCAACGTCCTGACTTTC.

This chain connects TRBV20-1 to TRBJ2-1; D perhaps matches TRBD1 (6 bases). Germline V lookup: CDR1 DFQATT, CDR2 SNEGSKA (reference sequence). The CDR3 runs 13 residues. With 4 bases removed from V and 3 bases from J, the gap between germline ends came to 10 bases. CDR3 bases: TGCAGTGCTAACCAGGGGAACTACAATGAGCAGTTCTTC. Encoded protein: CSANQGNYNEQFF.